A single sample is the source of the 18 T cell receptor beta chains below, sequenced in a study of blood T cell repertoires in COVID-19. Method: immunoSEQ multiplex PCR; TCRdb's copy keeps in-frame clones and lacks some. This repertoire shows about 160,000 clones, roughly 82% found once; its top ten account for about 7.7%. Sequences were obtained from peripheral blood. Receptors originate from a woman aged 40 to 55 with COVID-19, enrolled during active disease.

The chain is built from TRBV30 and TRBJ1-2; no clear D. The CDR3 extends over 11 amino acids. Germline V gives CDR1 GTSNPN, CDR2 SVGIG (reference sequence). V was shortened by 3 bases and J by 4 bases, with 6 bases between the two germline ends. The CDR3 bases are TGTGCCTGGAGCACGAGCTATGGCTACACCTTC. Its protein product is CAWSTSYGYTF.

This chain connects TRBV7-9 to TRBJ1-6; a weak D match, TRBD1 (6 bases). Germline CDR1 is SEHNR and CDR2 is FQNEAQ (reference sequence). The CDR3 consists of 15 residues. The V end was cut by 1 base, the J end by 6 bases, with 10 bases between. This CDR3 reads CASSLGRGLNSPLHF. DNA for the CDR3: TGTGCCAGCAGCTTAGGGCGGGGGCTTAATTCACCCCTCCACTTT.

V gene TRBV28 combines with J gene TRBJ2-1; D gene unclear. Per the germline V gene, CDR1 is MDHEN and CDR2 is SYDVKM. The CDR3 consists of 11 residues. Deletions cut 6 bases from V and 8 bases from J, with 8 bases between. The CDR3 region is CASSPFYEQFF. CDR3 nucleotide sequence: TGTGCCAGCAGCCCCTTCTATGAGCAGTTCTTC.

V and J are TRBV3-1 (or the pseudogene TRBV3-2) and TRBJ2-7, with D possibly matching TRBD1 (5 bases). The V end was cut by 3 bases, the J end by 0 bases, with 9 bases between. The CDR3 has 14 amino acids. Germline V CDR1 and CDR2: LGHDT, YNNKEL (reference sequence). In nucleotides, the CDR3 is TGTGCCAGCAGCCAGGGTGACAGCTCCTACGAGCAGTACTTC. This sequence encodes CASSQGDSSYEQYF.

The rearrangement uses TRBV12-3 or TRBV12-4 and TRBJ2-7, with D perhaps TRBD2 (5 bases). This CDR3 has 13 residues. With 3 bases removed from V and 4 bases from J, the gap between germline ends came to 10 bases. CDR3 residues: CASSFEGGYEQYF. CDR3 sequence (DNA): TGTGCCAGCAGTTTTGAGGGCGGATACGAGCAGTACTTC.

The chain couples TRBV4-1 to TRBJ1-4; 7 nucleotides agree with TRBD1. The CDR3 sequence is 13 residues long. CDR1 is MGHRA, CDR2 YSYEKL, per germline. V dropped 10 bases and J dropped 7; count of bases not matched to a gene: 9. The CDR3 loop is CATMDRKAEKLFF. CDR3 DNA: TGCGCCACCATGGACAGGAAGGCTGAAAAACTGTTTTTT.

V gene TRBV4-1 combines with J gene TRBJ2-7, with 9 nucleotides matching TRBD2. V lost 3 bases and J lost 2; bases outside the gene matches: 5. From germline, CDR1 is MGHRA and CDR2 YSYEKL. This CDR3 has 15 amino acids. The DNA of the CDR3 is TGCGCCAGCAGCCAGGGACTAGCTGGCCCCTACGAGCAGTACTTC. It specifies CASSQGLAGPYEQYF.

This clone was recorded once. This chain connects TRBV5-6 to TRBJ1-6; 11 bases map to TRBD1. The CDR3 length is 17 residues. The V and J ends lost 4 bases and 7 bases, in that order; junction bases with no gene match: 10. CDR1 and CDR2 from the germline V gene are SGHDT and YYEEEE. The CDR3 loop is CASSPVGQGVRNSPLHF. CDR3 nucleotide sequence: TGTGCCAGCAGCCCAGTGGGACAGGGGGTGAGGAATTCACCCCTCCACTTT.

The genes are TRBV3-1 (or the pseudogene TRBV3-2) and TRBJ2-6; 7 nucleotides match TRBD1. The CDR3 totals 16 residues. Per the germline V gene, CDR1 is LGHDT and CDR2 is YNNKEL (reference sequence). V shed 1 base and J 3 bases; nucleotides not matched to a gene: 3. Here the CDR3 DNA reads TGTGCCAGCAGCCAAGGCAGGGGGAGTGGGGCCAACGTCCTGACTTTC. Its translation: CASSQGRGSGANVLTF.

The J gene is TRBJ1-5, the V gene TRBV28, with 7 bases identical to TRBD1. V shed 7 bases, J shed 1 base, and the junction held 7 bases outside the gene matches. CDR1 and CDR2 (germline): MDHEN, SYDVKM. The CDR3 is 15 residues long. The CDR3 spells CASTHRGGSNQPQHF. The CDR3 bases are TGTGCCAGCACCCACAGGGGAGGAAGCAATCAGCCCCAGCATTTT.

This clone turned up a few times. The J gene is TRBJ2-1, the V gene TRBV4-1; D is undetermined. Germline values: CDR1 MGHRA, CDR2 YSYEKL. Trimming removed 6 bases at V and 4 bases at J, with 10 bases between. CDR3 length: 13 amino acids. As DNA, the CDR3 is TGCGCCAGCAGTTATGGGCCTTACAATGAGCAGTTCTTC. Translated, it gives CASSYGPYNEQFF.

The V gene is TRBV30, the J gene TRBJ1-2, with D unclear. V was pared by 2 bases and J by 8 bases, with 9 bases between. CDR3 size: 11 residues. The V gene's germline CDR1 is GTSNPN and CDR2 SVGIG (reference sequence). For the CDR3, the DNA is TGTGCCTGGAGTCAAGAGGGCGGCTACACCTTC. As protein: CAWSQEGGYTF.

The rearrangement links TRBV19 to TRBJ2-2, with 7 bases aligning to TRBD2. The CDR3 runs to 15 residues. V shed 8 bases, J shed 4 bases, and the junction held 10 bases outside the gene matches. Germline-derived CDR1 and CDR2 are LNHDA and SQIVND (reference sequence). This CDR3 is CASLGGSGTTGELFF. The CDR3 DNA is TGTGCCAGTTTGGGGGGGTCAGGTACCACCGGGGAGCTGTTTTTT.

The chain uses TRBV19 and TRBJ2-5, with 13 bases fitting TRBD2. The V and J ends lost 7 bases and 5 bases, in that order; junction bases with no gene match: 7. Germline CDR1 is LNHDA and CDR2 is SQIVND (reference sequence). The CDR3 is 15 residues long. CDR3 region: CASTGTSGAGETQYF. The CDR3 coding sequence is TGTGCCAGTACGGGGACTAGCGGGGCCGGGGAGACCCAGTACTTC.

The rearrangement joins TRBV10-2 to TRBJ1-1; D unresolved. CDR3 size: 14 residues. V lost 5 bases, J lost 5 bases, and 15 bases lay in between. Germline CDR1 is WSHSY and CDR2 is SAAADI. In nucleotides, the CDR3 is TGCGCCAGCAGTATATTGGGAGGAGGAACTGAAGCTTTCTTT. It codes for CASSILGGGTEAFF.

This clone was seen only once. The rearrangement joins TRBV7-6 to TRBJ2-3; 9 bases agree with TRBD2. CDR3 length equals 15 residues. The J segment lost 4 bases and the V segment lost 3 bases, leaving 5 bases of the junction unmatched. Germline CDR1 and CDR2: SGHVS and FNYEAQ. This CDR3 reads CASSFAGGPSDTQYF. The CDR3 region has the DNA TGTGCCAGCAGCTTCGCGGGGGGGCCGTCAGATACGCAGTATTTT.

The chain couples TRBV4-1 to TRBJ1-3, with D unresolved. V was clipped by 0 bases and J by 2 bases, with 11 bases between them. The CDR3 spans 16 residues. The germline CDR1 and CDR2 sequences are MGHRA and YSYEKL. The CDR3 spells CASSQEPGSAGNTIYF. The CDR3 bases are TGCGCCAGCAGCCAAGAACCGGGGAGCGCTGGAAACACCATATATTTT.

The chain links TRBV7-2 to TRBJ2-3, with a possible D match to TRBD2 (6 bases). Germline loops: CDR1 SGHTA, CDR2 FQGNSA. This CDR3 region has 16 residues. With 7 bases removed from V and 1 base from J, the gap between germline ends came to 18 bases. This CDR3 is CASNNLGRSGTDTQYF. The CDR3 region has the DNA TGTGCCAGCAATAACCTAGGGAGGAGTGGCACAGATACGCAGTATTTT.